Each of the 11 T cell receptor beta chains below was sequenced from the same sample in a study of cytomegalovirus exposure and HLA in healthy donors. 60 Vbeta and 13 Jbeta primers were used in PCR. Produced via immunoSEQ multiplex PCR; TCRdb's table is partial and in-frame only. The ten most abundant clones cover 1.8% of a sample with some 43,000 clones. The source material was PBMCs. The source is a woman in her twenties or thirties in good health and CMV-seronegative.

The DNA for the CDR3 is TGCGCCAGCAGCCTGCGGGGGGGCGAGCAGTACTTC. This codes for CASSLRGGEQYF. This chain connects TRBV5-1 to TRBJ2-7, with 9 bases that match TRBD2. CDR3 length: 12 residues. Germline V gene lookup returns CDR1 SGHRS and CDR2 YFSETQ. With V trimmed by 4 bases and J by 6 bases, 2 bases remained unmatched.

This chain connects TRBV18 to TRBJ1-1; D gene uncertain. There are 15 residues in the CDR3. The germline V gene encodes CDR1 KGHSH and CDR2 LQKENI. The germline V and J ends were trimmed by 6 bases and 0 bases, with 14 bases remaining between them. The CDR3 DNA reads TGTGCCAGCTCCCTGCACCCCTCGGTGAACACTGAAGCTTTCTTT. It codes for CASSLHPSVNTEAFF.

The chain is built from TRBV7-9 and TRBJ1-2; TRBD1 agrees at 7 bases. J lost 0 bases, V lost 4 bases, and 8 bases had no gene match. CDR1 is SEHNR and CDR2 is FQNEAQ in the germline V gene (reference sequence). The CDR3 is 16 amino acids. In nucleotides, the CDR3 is TGTGCCAGCAGCTCCAAAACCGGGACAGCTAACTATGGCTACACCTTC. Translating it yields CASSSKTGTANYGYTF.

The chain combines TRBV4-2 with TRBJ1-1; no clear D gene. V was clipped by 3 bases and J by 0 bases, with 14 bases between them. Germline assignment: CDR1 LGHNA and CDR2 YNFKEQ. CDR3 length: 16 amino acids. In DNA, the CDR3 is TGTGCCAGCAGCCACCCTCCCGGCGGAGTGAACACTGAAGCTTTCTTT. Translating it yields CASSHPPGGVNTEAFF.

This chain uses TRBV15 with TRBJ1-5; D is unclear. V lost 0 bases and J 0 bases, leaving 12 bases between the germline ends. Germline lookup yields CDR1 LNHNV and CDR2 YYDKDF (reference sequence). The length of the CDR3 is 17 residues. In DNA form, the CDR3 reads TGTGCCACCAGCAGAGATTTATGGAGTTATAGCAATCAGCCCCAGCATTTT. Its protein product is CATSRDLWSYSNQPQHF. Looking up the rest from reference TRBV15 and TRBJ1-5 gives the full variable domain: DAMVIQNPRYQVTQFGKPVTLSCSQTLNHNVMYWYQQKSSQAPKLLFHYYDKDFNNEADTPDNFQSRRPNTSFCFLDIRSPGLGDTAMYLCATSRDLWSYSNQPQHFGDGTRLSIL.

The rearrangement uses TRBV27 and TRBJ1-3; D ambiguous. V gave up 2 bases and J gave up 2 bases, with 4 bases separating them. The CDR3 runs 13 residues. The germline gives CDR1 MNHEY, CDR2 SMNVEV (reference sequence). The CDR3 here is CASSLAAGNTIYF. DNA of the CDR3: TGTGCCAGCAGTTTAGCAGCTGGAAACACCATATATTTT.

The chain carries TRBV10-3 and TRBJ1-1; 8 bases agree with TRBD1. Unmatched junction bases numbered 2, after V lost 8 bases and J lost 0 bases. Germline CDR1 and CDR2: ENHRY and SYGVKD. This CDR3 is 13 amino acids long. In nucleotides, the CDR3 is TGTGCCATCCGGACAGGGATGAACACTGAAGCTTTCTTT. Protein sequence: CAIRTGMNTEAFF.

CDR3 DNA sequence: TGTGCCAGCATGGACCTCGGGACAGCTGGCTACACCTTC. Translation: CASMDLGTAGYTF. The chain joins TRBV6-1 to TRBJ1-2, with 7 bases fitting TRBD1. V lost 7 bases and J lost 7; bases outside the gene matches: 9. From germline, CDR1 is MNHNS and CDR2 SASEGT. The length of the CDR3 is 13 residues.

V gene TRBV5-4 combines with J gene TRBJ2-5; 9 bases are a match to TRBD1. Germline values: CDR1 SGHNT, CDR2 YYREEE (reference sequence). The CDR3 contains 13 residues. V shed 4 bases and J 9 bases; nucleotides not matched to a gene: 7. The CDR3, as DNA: TGTGCCAGCAGCAACAGGGGGCCGGGGCCCCAGTACTTC. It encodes CASSNRGPGPQYF.

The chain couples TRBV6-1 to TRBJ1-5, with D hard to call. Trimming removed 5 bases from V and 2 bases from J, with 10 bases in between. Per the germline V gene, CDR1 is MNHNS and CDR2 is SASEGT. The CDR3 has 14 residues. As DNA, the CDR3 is TGTGCCAGCAGTCCACGTGAGGGCAATCAGCCCCAGCATTTT. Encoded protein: CASSPREGNQPQHF.

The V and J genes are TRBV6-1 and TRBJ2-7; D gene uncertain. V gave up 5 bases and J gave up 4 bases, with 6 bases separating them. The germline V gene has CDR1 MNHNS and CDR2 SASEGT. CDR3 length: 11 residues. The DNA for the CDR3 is TGTGCCAGCAGTAACTTTTACGAGCAGTACTTC. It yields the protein CASSNFYEQYF.